Below are 23 T cell receptor beta chains sequenced from a single sample in a study of blood T cell repertoires in COVID-19. Profiled with immunoSEQ multiplex PCR; TCRdb holds only in-frame clones, not every one. The data contain about 160,000 clones, over 75% of them singletons. The sample comprised peripheral blood. The receptors shown here come from a human donor in a cohort sampled during active COVID-19.

This clone has a handful of counts. The chain joins TRBV24-1 to TRBJ1-4; 7 nucleotides agree with TRBD1. The CDR3 consists of 16 residues. With V trimmed by 2 bases and J by 3 bases, 5 bases remained unmatched. Germline-derived CDR1 and CDR2 are KGHDR and SFDVKD. The CDR3 region is CATSDSGGQPNEKLFF. CDR3 sequence (DNA): TGTGCCACCAGTGATTCAGGGGGACAGCCTAATGAAAAACTGTTTTTT.

The V gene is TRBV4-3, the J gene TRBJ1-2, with D hard to call. From germline, CDR1 is LGHNA and CDR2 YSLEER. The CDR3 extends over 18 amino acids. Deletions cut 1 base from V and 0 bases from J, with 18 bases between. Written as DNA, the CDR3 is TGCGCCAGCAGCCAAGGCCCTGGCACAGAAACCTCTAACTATGGCTACACCTTC. This gives the protein CASSQGPGTETSNYGYTF.

This clone has a single count. This chain joins TRBV19 and TRBJ1-4, with a tentative D call TRBD1 (6 bases). This CDR3 region has 16 residues. Germline V CDR1 and CDR2: LNHDA, SQIVND (reference sequence). Trimming left V 5 bases short and J 0 bases short, with 13 bases between. The CDR3 loop is CASSRGQRATNEKLFF. CDR3 DNA: TGTGCCAGTAGTCGAGGACAGCGTGCAACTAATGAAAAACTGTTTTTT. Together with reference TRBV19 and TRBJ1-4, the CDR3 gives the full variable domain: DGGITQSPKYLFRKEGQNVTLSCEQNLNHDAMYWYRQDPGQGLRLIYYSQIVNDFQKGDIAEGYSVSREKKESFPLTVTSAQKNPTAFYLCASSRGQRATNEKLFFGSGTQLSVL.

The chain joins TRBV19 to TRBJ1-2; the D gene is possibly TRBD1 (6 bases). The ends were cut back, 1 base at V and 4 bases at J, with 10 bases in the middle. The CDR3 sequence is 14 residues long. Germline V gene sequence: CDR1 LNHDA, CDR2 SQIVND (reference sequence). CDR3 DNA: TGTGCCAGTAGTATAGGTGGACAGATCTATGGCTACACCTTC. Translated: CASSIGGQIYGYTF.

The genes are TRBV7-3 and TRBJ2-6; D is possibly TRBD2 (5 bases). V was trimmed by 5 bases and J by 0 bases, leaving 26 bases between them. Germline CDR1 is SGHTA and CDR2 is FQGTGA. The CDR3 contains 21 residues. The CDR3 DNA sequence: TGTGCCAGCAGCCAAACGGGAACAGCTTCTCAGTCCACCTCTGGGGCCAACGTCCTGACTTTC. The encoded protein is CASSQTGTASQSTSGANVLTF.

This chain joins TRBV11-2 and TRBJ2-1, with 10 bases that match TRBD2. V trimming: 6 bases; J trimming: 8 bases; junction bases outside the gene matches: 13. The CDR3 is made up of 16 amino acids. Germline values: CDR1 SGHAT, CDR2 FQNNGV. CDR3 protein: CASRPLASGRSHEQFF. DNA of the CDR3: TGTGCCAGCAGACCCCTCGCTAGCGGGAGATCTCATGAGCAGTTCTTC.

This chain uses TRBV10-2 with TRBJ2-7; 7 positions agree with TRBD1. CDR1 and CDR2 from the germline V gene are WSHSY and SAAADI. The V gene end was trimmed by 7 bases and the J gene end by 7 bases; junction bases not matched to a gene: 7. The CDR3 has 12 amino acids. CDR3 residues: CASKQGSGEQYF. The CDR3 DNA is TGCGCCAGCAAACAGGGGTCTGGTGAGCAGTACTTC.

The chain uses TRBV30 and TRBJ1-3; D is possibly TRBD1 (6 bases). This CDR3 has 14 amino acids. V was shortened by 5 bases and J by 0 bases, with 11 bases between the two germline ends. Germline V gene sequence: CDR1 GTSNPN, CDR2 SVGIG (reference sequence). In DNA form, the CDR3 reads TGTGCCTGGGGTGGCAGGGGCTCTGGAAACACCATATATTTT. Its translation is CAWGGRGSGNTIYF.

The chain is built from TRBV30 and TRBJ2-6; D remains ambiguous. The germline CDR1 and CDR2 sequences are GTSNPN and SVGIG (reference sequence). Trimming removed 0 bases from V and 4 bases from J, with 4 bases in between. CDR3 length: 13 residues. The CDR3 region is CAWSVRGANVLTF. The CDR3 region has the DNA TGTGCCTGGAGTGTACGGGGGGCCAACGTCCTGACTTTC.

This chain links TRBV27 with TRBJ2-3; 10 bases fit TRBD1. CDR1 MNHEY and CDR2 SMNVEV come from the germline V gene (reference sequence). Trimming cost V 5 bases and J 4 bases; bases outside gene matches: 12. CDR3 length equals 17 residues. This CDR3 reads CASSTGDRGGWADTQYF. The CDR3 bases are TGTGCCAGCAGTACCGGGGACAGGGGAGGGTGGGCAGATACGCAGTATTTT.

This clone was recorded a few times. V is TRBV14 and J is TRBJ1-2; 8 bases align to TRBD1. This CDR3 region has 16 residues. Germline CDR1 SGHDN, CDR2 FVKESK. The junction had 8 bases not matched to a gene; V was cut back by 1 base and J by 4 bases. The CDR3 coding sequence is TGTGCCAGCAGCCAAGGCCGCAGGGGGCAGAGCTATGGCTACACCTTC. Translated: CASSQGRRGQSYGYTF. Combining the CDR3 with reference TRBV14 and TRBJ1-2 gives the whole variable domain EAGVTQFPSHSVIEKGQTVTLRCDPISGHDNLYWYRRVMGKEIKFLLHFVKESKQDESGMPNNRFLAERTGGTYSTLKVQPAELEDSGVYFCASSQGRRGQSYGYTFGSGTRLTVV.

The rearrangement uses TRBV28 and TRBJ2-7; no clear D gene. The CDR3 is made up of 14 amino acids. Between the trimmed V and J ends, which lost 6 bases and 0 bases, there was a span of 12 bases. Germline V gives CDR1 MDHEN, CDR2 SYDVKM. CDR3: CASSNFKNSYEQYF. The CDR3 DNA reads TGTGCCAGCAGCAACTTCAAAAACTCCTACGAGCAGTACTTC.

This clone was detected a few times. The chain links TRBV9 to TRBJ2-3, with 9 nucleotides matching TRBD2. Unmatched junction bases numbered 5, after V lost 0 bases and J lost 6 bases. Looked up from germline, CDR1 is SGDLS and CDR2 is YYNGEE. The CDR3 contains 15 residues. The CDR3 sequence is CASSVGGGGSDTQYF. CDR3 bases: TGTGCCAGCAGCGTAGGCGGGGGGGGATCGGATACGCAGTATTTT. The whole variable domain, filled in from reference TRBV9 and TRBJ2-3, reads DSGVTQTPKHLITATGQRVTLRCSPRSGDLSVYWYQQSLDQGLQFLIQYYNGEERAKGNILERFSAQQFPDLHSELNLSSLELGDSALYFCASSVGGGGSDTQYFGPGTRLTVL.

The chain combines TRBV4-1 with TRBJ1-3, with 10 bases fitting TRBD1. The CDR3 length is 15 residues. The J segment lost 4 bases and the V segment lost 4 bases, leaving 4 bases of the junction unmatched. Germline CDR1 reads MGHRA; CDR2 reads YSYEKL. CDR3 DNA sequence: TGCGCCAGCAGCCGCGGACAGGGGGTAGGAAACACCATATATTTT. It yields the protein CASSRGQGVGNTIYF.

The chain links TRBV25-1 to TRBJ1-2; a weak D match, TRBD1 (6 bases). The CDR3 totals 12 residues. Germline V lookup: CDR1 MGHDK, CDR2 SYGVNS. The ends were cut back, 4 bases at V and 10 bases at J, with 13 bases in the middle. CDR3 residues: CASSVSQGPYTF. CDR3 sequence (DNA): TGTGCCAGCAGTGTAAGCCAGGGGCCCTACACCTTC.

This clone has only a few counts. This chain connects TRBV6-5 to TRBJ2-6; D uncertain. Trimming shortened V by 0 bases and J by 0 bases, and 6 bases separated the two germline ends. The CDR3 has 16 amino acids. Germline-derived CDR1 and CDR2 are MNHEY and SVGAGI. The CDR3 is CASSYSFLSGANVLTF. In nucleotides, the CDR3 is TGTGCCAGCAGTTACTCATTTCTCTCTGGGGCCAACGTCCTGACTTTC.

V usage is TRBV18 and J usage is TRBJ2-3, with 7 nucleotides matching TRBD1. Per the germline V gene, CDR1 is KGHSH and CDR2 is LQKENI. With V trimmed by 3 bases and J by 2 bases, 8 bases remained unmatched. The CDR3 covers 16 residues. CDR3 sequence reads: CASSPGQHSYTDTQYF. The CDR3 DNA sequence: TGTGCCAGCTCACCGGGACAGCATTCGTACACAGATACGCAGTATTTT.

This clone has just a few counts. The V and J genes are TRBV9 and TRBJ1-5; D gene unclear. The germline V and J ends were trimmed by 0 bases and 2 bases, with 6 bases remaining between them. The CDR3 extends over 14 amino acids. Germline V gene sequence: CDR1 SGDLS, CDR2 YYNGEE. CDR3 nucleotide sequence: TGTGCCAGCAGCGTAGGCGCCGGCAATCAGCCCCAGCATTTT. Amino acid sequence: CASSVGAGNQPQHF.

The chain uses TRBV4-3 and TRBJ2-1, with 8 bases fitting TRBD1. Germline trimming cut 1 base from V and 6 bases from J; bases unmatched to any gene: 5. In germline, CDR1 is LGHNA, CDR2 YSLEER. The CDR3 runs to 15 residues. CDR3 DNA: TGCGCCAGCAGCCAAGCCCTAGGACAGGGCAATGAGCAGTTCTTC. Translating it yields CASSQALGQGNEQFF.

The gene calls are TRBV5-4 and TRBJ2-7, with D maybe TRBD1 (5 bases). The germline V and J ends were trimmed by 2 bases and 3 bases, with 9 bases remaining between them. Germline loops: CDR1 SGHNT, CDR2 YYREEE (reference sequence). The CDR3 is 13 residues long. CDR3 DNA sequence: TGTGCCAGCAGCTTAGACAGAGTCTACGAGCAGTACTTC. As protein: CASSLDRVYEQYF.

This rearrangement joins TRBV5-8 to TRBJ2-5; a weak D match, TRBD1 (6 bases). This CDR3 region has 16 residues. The germline V gene has CDR1 SGHTS and CDR2 YDEGEE. V was pared by 6 bases and J by 1 base, with 19 bases between. The CDR3 DNA sequence: TGTGCCAGCACCAGGACCAGAAGGGACACCCAAGAGACCCAGTACTTC. Amino acids: CASTRTRRDTQETQYF.

The rearrangement joins TRBV27 to TRBJ1-2; perhaps TRBD1 as D (5 bases). CDR3 length equals 12 residues. V gave up 6 bases and J gave up 8 bases, with 13 bases separating them. The germline gives CDR1 MNHEY, CDR2 SMNVEV (reference sequence). CDR3 amino acids: CASSPGGDGYTF. The CDR3 DNA reads TGTGCCAGCAGCCCGGGAGGGGACGGCTACACCTTC.

The rearrangement uses TRBV7-9 and TRBJ2-7; the match to TRBD1 covers 7 bases. V lost 3 bases and J lost 2; bases outside the gene matches: 19. CDR1 and CDR2 from the germline V gene are SEHNR and FQNEAQ (reference sequence). The CDR3 is 19 amino acids. DNA for the CDR3: TGTGCCAGCAGCTTGTATCAAACCGGGACAGCAAGATTTACCTACGAGCAGTACTTC. This encodes CASSLYQTGTARFTYEQYF.